This record looks at one T cell receptor (beta chain) sequence and its context. Its antigen is currently unknown. This table comes from immunoSEQ multiplex PCR, and its TCRdb copy is limited to in-frame clones, with some not included. The sample shows 600,000 to 750,000 clones, about two thirds of them seen only once. This record comes from a study of shared clonotypes between healthy human individuals. The study's findings and limits: Sampling covered blood only; tissue repertoires likely differ.

The TCR originated in a woman aged 25 to 39 in good health. Sequenced material: memory CD4+ T cells sorted from blood. Subset here: CD45RA-negative fraction.

The CDR3 spells CASSKIRSNSNQPQHF. DNA of the CDR3: TGTGCCAGCAGCAAAATACGGTCAAATAGCAATCAGCCCCAGCATTTT. The rearrangement joins TRBV28 to TRBJ1-5; no definite D call. Trimming pared 6 bases from V and 0 bases from J, leaving 15 bases between. This CDR3 has 16 amino acids. Germline V gene sequence: CDR1 MDHEN, CDR2 SYDVKM.